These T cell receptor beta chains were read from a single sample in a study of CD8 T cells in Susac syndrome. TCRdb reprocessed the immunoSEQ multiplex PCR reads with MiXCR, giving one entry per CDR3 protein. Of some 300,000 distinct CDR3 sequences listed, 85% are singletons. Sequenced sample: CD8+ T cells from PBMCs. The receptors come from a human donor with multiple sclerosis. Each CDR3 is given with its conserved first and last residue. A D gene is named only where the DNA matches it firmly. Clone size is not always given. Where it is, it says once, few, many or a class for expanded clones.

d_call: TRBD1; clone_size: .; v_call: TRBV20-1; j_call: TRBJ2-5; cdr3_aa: CSASTWDTGGETQYF; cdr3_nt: TGCAGTGCTAGTACCTGGGACACAGGGGGGGAGACCCAGTACTTC
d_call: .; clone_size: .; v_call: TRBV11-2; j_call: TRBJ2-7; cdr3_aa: CASSPTVTPYEQYF; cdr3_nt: TGTGCCAGCAGCCCGACGGTAACACCCTACGAGCAGTACTTC
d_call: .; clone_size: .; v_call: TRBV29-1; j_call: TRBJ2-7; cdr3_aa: CSVTGPGEQYF; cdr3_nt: TGCAGCGTCACTGGCCCTGGAGAGCAGTACTTC
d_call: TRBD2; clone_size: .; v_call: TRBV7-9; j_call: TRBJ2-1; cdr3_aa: CASTGTSGDNEQLF; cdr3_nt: TGTGCCAGCACCGGGACTAGCGGGGACAATGAGCAGCTCTTC
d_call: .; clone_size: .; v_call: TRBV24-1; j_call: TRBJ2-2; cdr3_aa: CATSAGIRQLNTGELFF; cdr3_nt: TGTGCCACCAGTGCAGGAATTAGACAGCTCAACACCGGGGAGCTGTTTTTT
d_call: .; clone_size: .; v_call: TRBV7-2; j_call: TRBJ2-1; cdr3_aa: CASSLADGRVGNEQFF; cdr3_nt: TGTGCCAGCAGCTTAGCGGATGGTAGGGTCGGCAATGAGCAGTTCTTC
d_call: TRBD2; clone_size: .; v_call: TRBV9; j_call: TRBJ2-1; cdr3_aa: CASSEKREGRPNEQFF; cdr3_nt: TGTGCCAGCAGCGAGAAACGGGAGGGCCGTCCCAATGAGCAGTTCTTC
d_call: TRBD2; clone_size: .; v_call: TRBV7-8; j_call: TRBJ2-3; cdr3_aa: CASRNSRLAGSTDTQYF; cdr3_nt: TGTGCCAGCAGAAACTCTCGTCTAGCGGGTAGCACAGATACGCAGTATTTT
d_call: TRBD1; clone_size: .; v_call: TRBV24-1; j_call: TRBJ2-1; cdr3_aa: CATSDTGQGVRNEQFF; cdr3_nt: TGTGCCACCAGTGACACGGGACAGGGGGTCCGCAATGAGCAGTTCTTC
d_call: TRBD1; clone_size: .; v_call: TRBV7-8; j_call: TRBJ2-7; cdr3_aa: CASSSYPGQGYEQYF; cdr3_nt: TGTGCCAGCAGCTCGTACCCGGGACAGGGCTACGAGCAGTACTTC
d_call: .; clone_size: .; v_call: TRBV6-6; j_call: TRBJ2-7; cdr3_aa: CASSLFSGASYEQYF; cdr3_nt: TGTGCCAGCAGTCTCTTCTCAGGGGCCTCCTACGAGCAGTACTTC
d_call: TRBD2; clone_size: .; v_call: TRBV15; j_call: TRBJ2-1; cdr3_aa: CATSRDLADNEQFF; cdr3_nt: TGTGCCACCAGCAGAGATCTAGCGGACAATGAGCAGTTCTTC
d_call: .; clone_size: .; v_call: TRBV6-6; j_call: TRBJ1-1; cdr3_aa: CASSYVDLGENTEAFF; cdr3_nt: TGTGCCAGCAGTTACGTGGACCTAGGGGAGAACACTGAAGCTTTCTTT
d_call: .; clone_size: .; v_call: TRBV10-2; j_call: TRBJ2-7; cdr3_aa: CALALRELGEQYF; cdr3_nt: TGCGCCCTGGCGCTCCGGGAGTTGGGCGAGCAGTACTTC
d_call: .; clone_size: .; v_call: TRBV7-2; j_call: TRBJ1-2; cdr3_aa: CASSLGVAGVGYTF; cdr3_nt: TGTGCCAGCAGCTTAGGGGTCGCAGGGGTAGGCTACACCTTC
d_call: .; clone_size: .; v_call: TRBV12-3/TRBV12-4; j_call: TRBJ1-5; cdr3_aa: CASSDRESNQPQHF; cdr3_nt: TGTGCCAGCAGTGACAGAGAGTCCAATCAGCCCCAGCATTTT
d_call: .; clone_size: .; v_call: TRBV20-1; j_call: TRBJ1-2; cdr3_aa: CSALDWGSIYTF; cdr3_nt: TGCAGTGCCCTGGACTGGGGATCTATCTACACCTTC
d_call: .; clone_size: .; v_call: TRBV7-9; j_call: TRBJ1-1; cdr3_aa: CASIYQMNTEAFF; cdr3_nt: TGTGCCAGCATCTACCAGATGAACACTGAAGCTTTCTTT
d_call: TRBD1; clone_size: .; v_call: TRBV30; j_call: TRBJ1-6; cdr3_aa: CAWGDSLLSPLHF; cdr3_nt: TGTGCCTGGGGGGACAGTCTTCTTTCACCCCTCCACTTT
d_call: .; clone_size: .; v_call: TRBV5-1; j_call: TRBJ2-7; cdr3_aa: CASSFSTVYEQYF; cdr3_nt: TGCGCCAGCAGCTTTTCGACAGTTTACGAGCAGTACTTC
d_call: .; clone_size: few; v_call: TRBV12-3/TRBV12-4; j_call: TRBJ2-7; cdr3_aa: CASSADYYEQYF; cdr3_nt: TGTGCCAGCAGTGCGGACTACTACGAGCAGTACTTC
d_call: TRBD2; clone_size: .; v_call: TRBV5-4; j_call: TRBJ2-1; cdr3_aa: CASSLAGTSGMEQFF; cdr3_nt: TGTGCCAGCAGCTTGGCTGGGACTAGCGGGATGGAGCAGTTCTTC
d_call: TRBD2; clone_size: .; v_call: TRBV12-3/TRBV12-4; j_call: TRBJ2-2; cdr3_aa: CASSSGLGPGELFF; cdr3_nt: TGTGCCAGCAGTTCCGGACTAGGGCCCGGGGAGCTGTTTTTT
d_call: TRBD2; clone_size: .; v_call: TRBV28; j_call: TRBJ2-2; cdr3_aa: CASSFSHLAATGELFF; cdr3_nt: TGTGCCAGCAGTTTTTCCCACCTAGCGGCAACCGGGGAGCTGTTTTTT
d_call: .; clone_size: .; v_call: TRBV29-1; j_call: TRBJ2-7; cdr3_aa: CSVHPDGSYEQYF; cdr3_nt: TGCAGCGTTCATCCGGACGGGTCCTACGAGCAGTACTTC
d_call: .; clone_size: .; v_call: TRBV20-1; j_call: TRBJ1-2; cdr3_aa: CSAREGDLGYGYTF; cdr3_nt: TGCAGTGCTAGAGAAGGGGATCTGGGCTATGGCTACACCTTC
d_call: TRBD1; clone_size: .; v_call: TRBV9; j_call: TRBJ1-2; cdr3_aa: CASSVGGGRGYTF; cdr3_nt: TGTGCCAGCAGCGTAGGAGGGGGCCGGGGCTACACCTTC
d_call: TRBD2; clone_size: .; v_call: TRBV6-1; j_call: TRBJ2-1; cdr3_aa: CASSETSGTGNEQFF; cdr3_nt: TGTGCCAGCAGTGAAACTAGCGGAACGGGCAATGAGCAGTTCTTC
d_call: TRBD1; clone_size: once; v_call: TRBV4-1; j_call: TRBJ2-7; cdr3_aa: CASSQESWTGKSSEQYF; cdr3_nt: TGCGCCAGCAGCCAAGAGTCCTGGACAGGGAAAAGTTCCGAGCAGTACTTC
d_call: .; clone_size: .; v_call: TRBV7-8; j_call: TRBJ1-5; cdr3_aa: CASSFWGGNQPQHF; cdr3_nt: TGTGCCAGCAGCTTTTGGGGGGGCAATCAGCCCCAGCATTTT
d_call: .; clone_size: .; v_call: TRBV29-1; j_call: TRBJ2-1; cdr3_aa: CSVVLGRRGVYEQFF; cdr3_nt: TGCAGCGTCGTGTTGGGCAGGCGGGGTGTATATGAGCAGTTCTTC
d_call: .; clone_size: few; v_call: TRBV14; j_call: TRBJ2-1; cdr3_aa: CASSQVSRNYNEQFF; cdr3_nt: TGTGCCAGCAGCCAAGTCTCGAGGAACTACAATGAGCAGTTCTTC
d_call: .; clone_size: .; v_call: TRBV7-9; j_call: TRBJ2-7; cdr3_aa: CASIETTVAGAYEQYF; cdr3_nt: TGTGCCAGCATCGAAACGACAGTCGCAGGGGCCTACGAGCAGTACTTC
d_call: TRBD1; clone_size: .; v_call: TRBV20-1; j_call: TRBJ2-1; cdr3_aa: CSARHTGAGGPYNEQFF; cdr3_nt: TGCAGTGCTAGACACACTGGGGCAGGGGGCCCATACAATGAGCAGTTCTTC
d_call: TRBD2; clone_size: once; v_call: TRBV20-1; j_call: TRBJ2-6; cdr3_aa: CSAPSSGRGAGANVLTF; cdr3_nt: TGCAGTGCTCCATCTAGCGGGAGAGGAGCTGGGGCCAACGTCCTGACTTTC
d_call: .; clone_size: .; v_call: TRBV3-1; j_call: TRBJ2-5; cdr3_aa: CASSPERADGWETQYF; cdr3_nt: TGTGCCAGCAGCCCCGAACGGGCGGACGGATGGGAGACCCAGTACTTC
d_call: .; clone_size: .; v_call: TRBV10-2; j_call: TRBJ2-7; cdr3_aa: CASSEVGGTYEQYF; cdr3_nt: TGCGCCAGCAGTGAAGTGGGAGGTACCTACGAGCAGTACTTC
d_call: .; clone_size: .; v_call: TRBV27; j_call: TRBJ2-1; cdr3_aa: CASSLGTSYNEQFF; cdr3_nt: TGTGCCAGCAGTTTGGGGACCTCCTACAATGAGCAGTTCTTC
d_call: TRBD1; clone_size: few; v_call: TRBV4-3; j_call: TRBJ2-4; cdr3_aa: CASSMRQGTQLDIQYF; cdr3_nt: TGCGCCAGCAGCATGCGACAGGGGACCCAACTGGACATTCAGTACTTC
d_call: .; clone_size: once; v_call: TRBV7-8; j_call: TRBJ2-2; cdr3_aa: CASSFYRDTGELFF; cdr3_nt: TGTGCCAGCAGCTTTTACAGGGACACCGGGGAGCTGTTTTTT